Each of the 30 T cell receptor beta chains below was sequenced from the same sample in a study of control samples from healthy donors and cancer patients. Profiled with immunoSEQ multiplex PCR; TCRdb holds only in-frame clones, not every one. The table records tens of thousands of clones, around four fifths of them present only once. What was sequenced was blood. These receptors were taken from a man aged 55 to 70 in good health.

The V and J genes are TRBV6-4 and TRBJ1-1; no definite D call. This CDR3 has 13 residues. V shed 4 bases and J shed 1 base, with 7 bases lying between them. The germline V gene has CDR1 MRHNA and CDR2 SNTAGT. The CDR3 is CASSAQQNTEAFF. The CDR3 DNA reads as TGTGCCAGCAGTGCCCAACAGAACACTGAAGCTTTCTTT.

This rearrangement joins TRBV28 to TRBJ1-4, with 9 bases that match TRBD1. V dropped 7 bases and J dropped 5; count of bases not matched to a gene: 2. This CDR3 is 13 amino acids long. The germline CDR1 and CDR2 sequences are MDHEN and SYDVKM. In DNA form, the CDR3 reads TGTGCCAGCAAAGGGACAGGGAATGAAAAACTGTTTTTT. Its protein product is CASKGTGNEKLFF.

The chain has TRBV28 and TRBJ2-5, with 11 bases that match TRBD2. The V gene end was trimmed by 3 bases and the J gene end by 6 bases; junction bases not matched to a gene: 9. Germline V lookup: CDR1 MDHEN, CDR2 SYDVKM. The CDR3 totals 16 residues. The CDR3 DNA sequence: TGTGCCAGCAGTTTTACTAGCGGGGGCTTAATGAAGACCCAGTACTTC. Amino acids: CASSFTSGGLMKTQYF.

The gene calls are TRBV19 and TRBJ1-1; perhaps TRBD1 as D (5 bases). This CDR3 has 13 amino acids. V was cut by 5 bases and J by 7 bases, with 14 bases left in between. Germline V gene data show CDR1 as LNHDA and CDR2 as SQIVND (reference sequence). CDR3 sequence: CASSDRDSYEAFF. DNA for the CDR3: TGTGCCAGTAGTGACCGAGACAGTTATGAAGCTTTCTTT.

The chain carries TRBV5-6 and TRBJ2-5; 8 positions agree with TRBD1. With 4 bases clipped from V and 1 base from J, the junction kept 15 bases outside the gene matches. The CDR3 has 18 residues. Germline values: CDR1 SGHDT, CDR2 YYEEEE. CDR3 sequence reads: CASSLLGAGTGIQETQYF. CDR3 coding DNA: TGTGCCAGCAGCCTCCTAGGTGCCGGGACAGGCATCCAAGAGACCCAGTACTTC.

J is TRBJ1-1 and V is TRBV5-4; 8 nucleotides line up with TRBD1. The CDR3 has 14 amino acids. Germline CDR1 and CDR2: SGHNT and YYREEE (reference sequence). Unmatched junction bases numbered 7, after V lost 4 bases and J lost 5 bases. Written as DNA, the CDR3 is TGTGCCAGCAGCCCGACAGGGGTTAGGACTGAAGCTTTCTTT. Its protein product is CASSPTGVRTEAFF.

The chain is built from TRBV28 and TRBJ2-4; D possibly corresponds to TRBD1 (7 bases). The V gene's germline CDR1 is MDHEN and CDR2 SYDVKM. This CDR3 contains 13 residues. Trimming pared 1 base from V and 7 bases from J, leaving 8 bases between. The CDR3 DNA reads as TGTGCCAGCAGTTTATCAGGGGGGAACATTCAGTACTTC. As protein: CASSLSGGNIQYF.

V and J are TRBV12-3 or TRBV12-4 and TRBJ1-1; D is perhaps TRBD1 (6 bases). V shed 4 bases and J shed 6 bases, with 12 bases lying between them. The CDR3 contains 13 residues. The CDR3 sequence: CASSWRGGAEAFF. In nucleotides, the CDR3 is TGTGCCAGCAGTTGGAGGGGGGGGGCTGAAGCTTTCTTT.

The J gene is TRBJ1-1, the V gene TRBV2; 10 bases are shared with TRBD1. CDR1 is SNHLY, CDR2 FYNNEI, per germline. The CDR3 consists of 15 residues. Germline trimming cut 9 bases from V and 1 base from J; bases unmatched to any gene: 8. The CDR3 DNA follows: TGTGCCAGTAGGGACAGGGGCAACCAGAACACTGAAGCTTTCTTT. Translation gives CASRDRGNQNTEAFF. Drawing the rest from reference TRBV2 and TRBJ1-1, the complete variable domain is EPEVTQTPSHQVTQMGQEVILRCVPISNHLYFYWYRQILGQKVEFLVSFYNNEISEKSEIFDDQFSVERPDGSNFTLKIRSTKLEDSAMYFCASRDRGNQNTEAFFGQGTRLTVV.

Turning to this clone: At one of its ends the junction is not consistent with the germline gene, which may arise from a read error. J is TRBJ2-6 and V is TRBV5-4; D is ambiguous. This CDR3 has 14 residues. The germline gives CDR1 SGHNT, CDR2 YYREEE (reference sequence). The CDR3 nucleotides read TGTGCCAGCAGCCGTTACTCTGGGACCAACGTCCTGACTTTC. As protein: CASSRYSGTNVLTF.

In its sample, this clone is medium-sized (0.01 to 0.1%). The chain is built from TRBV9 and TRBJ2-7; a weak D match, TRBD1 (5 bases). Looked up from germline, CDR1 is SGDLS and CDR2 is YYNGEE. Between the trimmed V and J ends, which lost 4 bases and 3 bases, there was a span of 14 bases. CDR3 length: 14 residues. The CDR3, as DNA: TGTGCCAGCAGCCCCCCAGGGTTGGACTACGAGCAGTACTTC. Amino acid sequence: CASSPPGLDYEQYF.

This chain links TRBV6-1 with TRBJ1-1; D gene uncertain. Trimming took 2 bases from V and 1 from J, leaving 14 bases between them. The CDR3 sequence is 16 residues long. Germline V gives CDR1 MNHNS, CDR2 SASEGT. CDR3 in amino acids: CASSEPGRHRNTEAFF. The CDR3 DNA follows: TGTGCCAGCAGTGAACCCGGTCGACACCGGAACACTGAAGCTTTCTTT.

This chain connects TRBV5-1 to TRBJ1-6; 10 nucleotides line up with TRBD1. The V gene's germline CDR1 is SGHRS and CDR2 YFSETQ. CDR3 size: 14 residues. With V trimmed by 4 bases and J by 10 bases, 5 bases remained unmatched. The CDR3, as DNA: TGCGCCAGCAGCATCCAGACAGGGGGCTCACCCCTCCACTTT. This gives the protein CASSIQTGGSPLHF.

This chain uses TRBV2 with TRBJ2-2; D gene uncertain. Trimming removed 7 bases from V and 5 bases from J, with 5 bases in between. The CDR3 covers 11 residues. The germline V gene has CDR1 SNHLY and CDR2 FYNNEI. The CDR3 region has the DNA TGTGCCAGCAAAGGAACCGGGGAGCTGTTTTTT. Protein product: CASKGTGELFF.

The J gene is TRBJ2-2, the V gene TRBV14; no clear D gene. This CDR3 is 14 amino acids long. CDR1 and CDR2 from the germline V gene are SGHDN and FVKESK. V gave up 0 bases and J gave up 4 bases, with 6 bases separating them. CDR3 sequence (DNA): TGTGCCAGCAGCCAAGATGCTGGCACCGGGGAGCTGTTTTTT. Translation gives CASSQDAGTGELFF. Looking up the rest from reference TRBV14 and TRBJ2-2 gives the full variable domain: EAGVTQFPSHSVIEKGQTVTLRCDPISGHDNLYWYRRVMGKEIKFLLHFVKESKQDESGMPNNRFLAERTGGTYSTLKVQPAELEDSGVYFCASSQDAGTGELFFGEGSRLTVL.

This clone was observed a few times. V gene TRBV5-1 combines with J gene TRBJ1-5, with 7 positions matching TRBD1. Germline V gene sequence: CDR1 SGHRS, CDR2 YFSETQ. There are 14 residues in the CDR3. V lost 1 base to trimming and J lost 7 bases; unmatched junction nucleotides: 5. CDR3 loop: CASSLTGQDQPQHF. Written as DNA, the CDR3 is TGCGCCAGCAGCTTGACCGGACAGGACCAGCCCCAGCATTTT.

This clone was seen only once. This chain joins TRBV2 and TRBJ1-2, with 7 bases lining up with TRBD1. This CDR3 contains 13 residues. V shed 1 base and J 4 bases; nucleotides not matched to a gene: 0. Per germline, CDR1 SNHLY and CDR2 FYNNEI. CDR3 in amino acids: CASSEGDSYGYTF. The CDR3 DNA follows: TGTGCCAGCAGTGAAGGGGACAGCTATGGCTACACCTTC.

The chain joins TRBV14 to TRBJ2-3; unclear D gene. Trimming pared 0 bases from V and 0 bases from J, leaving 10 bases between. This CDR3 contains 16 residues. The germline CDR1 and CDR2 sequences are SGHDN and FVKESK. The CDR3 DNA is TGTGCCAGCAGCCAAGATTACGGCAGCAGCACAGATACGCAGTATTTT. Its protein is CASSQDYGSSTDTQYF.

The gene calls are TRBV6-1 and TRBJ2-6; D is unresolved. CDR1 MNHNS and CDR2 SASEGT come from the germline V gene. The length of the CDR3 is 15 residues. V was pared by 4 bases and J by 1 base, with 8 bases between. The CDR3 region is CASSGELSGANVLTF. The DNA of the CDR3 is TGTGCCAGCAGTGGAGAGCTTTCTGGGGCCAACGTCCTGACTTTC.

The V call is TRBV6-5, the J call TRBJ1-2; D may be TRBD1 (5 bases). Germline CDR1 and CDR2: MNHEY and SVGAGI. The CDR3 sequence is 15 residues long. V shed 6 bases and J shed 7 bases, with 21 bases lying between them. The CDR3 spells CASRPSGEGRSGYTF. CDR3 bases: TGTGCCAGCAGACCGAGCGGTGAGGGGCGTAGTGGCTACACCTTC.

J is TRBJ2-3 and V is TRBV30; 10 bases are shared with TRBD2. The length of the CDR3 is 16 residues. Germline V gene sequence: CDR1 GTSNPN, CDR2 SVGIG (reference sequence). V was pared by 3 bases and J by 4 bases, with 10 bases of the junction left unmatched. In DNA, the CDR3 is TGTGCCTGGAGGGTTAGCGGGAGGCGAGCCGCAGATACGCAGTATTTT. It translates to CAWRVSGRRAADTQYF.

This clone has more than one count but fewer than ten. This rearrangement joins TRBV7-2 to TRBJ1-6; 7 nucleotides line up with TRBD1. V was pared by 5 bases and J by 7 bases, with 14 bases of the junction left unmatched. Germline V gene lookup returns CDR1 SGHTA and CDR2 FQGNSA. The CDR3 covers 17 residues. CDR3 loop: CASSIRRGRNRNSPLHF. The CDR3 DNA is TGTGCCAGCAGCATACGAAGGGGGCGAAACCGGAATTCACCCCTCCACTTT.

V gene TRBV6-6 combines with J gene TRBJ2-1, with D tentatively TRBD1 (6 bases). The CDR3 length is 14 residues. Germline values: CDR1 MNHNY, CDR2 SVGAGI (reference sequence). The V and J ends lost 1 base and 4 bases respectively, with 8 bases between them. The CDR3 nucleotides are TGTGCCAGCAGTTACTACGACAGGTACAATGAGCAGTTCTTC. It encodes CASSYYDRYNEQFF.

J is TRBJ2-2 and V is TRBV9, with a possible D match to TRBD2 (5 bases). Between the trimmed V and J ends, which lost 0 bases and 1 base, there was a span of 7 bases. The CDR3 is 15 residues long. CDR1 is SGDLS, CDR2 YYNGEE, per germline. The CDR3 DNA sequence: TGTGCCAGCAGCGTAGCGGGATGGAACACCGGGGAGCTGTTTTTT. Encoded protein: CASSVAGWNTGELFF.

As to this clone: One junction end disagrees with the germline gene, perhaps due to a read error. The CDR3 DNA follows: TGTGTCAGCAGCTTGGTCGAAGCCTACAATGAGCAGTTCTTC. Its protein is CVSSLVEAYNEQFF. The chain employs TRBV5-4 and TRBJ2-1; no clear D gene. From germline, CDR1 is SGHNT and CDR2 YYREEE (reference sequence). The CDR3 consists of 14 residues.

The rearrangement uses TRBV2 and TRBJ2-2; D gene unclear. The CDR3 contains 13 residues. Germline CDR1 is SNHLY and CDR2 is FYNNEI. V was shortened by 4 bases and J by 2 bases, with 5 bases between the two germline ends. The CDR3 is CASSATNTGELFF. The CDR3 coding sequence is TGTGCCAGCAGTGCCACTAACACCGGGGAGCTGTTTTTT.

The chain carries TRBV9 and TRBJ2-1, with a possible D match to TRBD1 (5 bases). V lost 4 bases, J lost 3 bases, and 17 bases lay in between. Germline V gives CDR1 SGDLS, CDR2 YYNGEE. CDR3 length: 16 amino acids. CDR3 DNA: TGTGCCAGCAGCCCCTCGTCCTTGGGGCTCTACAATGAGCAGTTCTTC. Translation: CASSPSSLGLYNEQFF.

In this sample, this clone turned up once. The chain couples TRBV2 to TRBJ1-1, with 11 bases lining up with TRBD1. V gave up 6 bases and J gave up 3 bases; unmatched junction bases: 15. The CDR3 totals 18 residues. Germline values: CDR1 SNHLY, CDR2 FYNNEI. The CDR3 DNA reads as TGTGCCAGCAGCGATTTTTGGACAGGGGGCTATAGGTACACTGAAGCTTTCTTT. Encoded protein: CASSDFWTGGYRYTEAFF.

Only one count was recorded for this clone. The V gene is TRBV2, the J gene TRBJ2-7; D unresolved. In germline, CDR1 is SNHLY, CDR2 FYNNEI. The CDR3 contains 16 residues. Trimming removed 10 bases from V and 0 bases from J, with 22 bases in between. Here the CDR3 reads CAISLGLGISSYEQYF. The CDR3 DNA follows: TGTGCCATCTCTTTAGGATTGGGGATAAGCTCCTACGAGCAGTACTTC.

J is TRBJ2-2 and V is TRBV2; 12 nucleotides align to TRBD1. This CDR3 contains 16 residues. The J segment lost 2 bases and the V segment lost 6 bases, leaving 4 bases of the junction unmatched. Germline CDR1 is SNHLY and CDR2 is FYNNEI. CDR3 residues: CASRGTGGANTGELFF. The CDR3 DNA reads TGTGCCAGCAGAGGGACAGGGGGCGCCAACACCGGGGAGCTGTTTTTT.